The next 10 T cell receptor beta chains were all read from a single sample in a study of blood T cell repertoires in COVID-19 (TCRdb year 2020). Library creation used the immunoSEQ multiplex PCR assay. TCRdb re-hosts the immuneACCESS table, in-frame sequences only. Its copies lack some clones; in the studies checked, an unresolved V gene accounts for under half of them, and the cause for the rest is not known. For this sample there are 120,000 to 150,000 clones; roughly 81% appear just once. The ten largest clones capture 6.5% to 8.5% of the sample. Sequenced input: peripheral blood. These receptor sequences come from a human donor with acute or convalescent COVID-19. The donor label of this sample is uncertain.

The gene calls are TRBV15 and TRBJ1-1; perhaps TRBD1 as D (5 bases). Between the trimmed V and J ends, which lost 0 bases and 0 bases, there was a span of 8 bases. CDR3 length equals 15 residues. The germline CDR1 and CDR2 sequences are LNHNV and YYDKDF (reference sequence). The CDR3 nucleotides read TGTGCCACCAGCAGAGATAAGGGGATGAACACTGAAGCTTTCTTT. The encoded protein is CATSRDKGMNTEAFF.

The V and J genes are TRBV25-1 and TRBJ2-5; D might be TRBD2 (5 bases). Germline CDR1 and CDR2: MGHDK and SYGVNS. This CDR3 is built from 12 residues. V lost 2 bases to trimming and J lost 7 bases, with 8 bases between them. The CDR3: CASSEGGGTQYF. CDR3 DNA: TGTGCCAGCAGTGAAGGAGGTGGGACCCAGTACTTC.

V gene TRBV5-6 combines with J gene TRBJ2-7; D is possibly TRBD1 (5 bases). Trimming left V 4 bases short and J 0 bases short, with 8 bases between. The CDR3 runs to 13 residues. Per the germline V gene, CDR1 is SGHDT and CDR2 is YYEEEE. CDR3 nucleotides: TGTGCCAGCAGCCAGGGCCGCTCCTACGAGCAGTACTTC. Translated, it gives CASSQGRSYEQYF.

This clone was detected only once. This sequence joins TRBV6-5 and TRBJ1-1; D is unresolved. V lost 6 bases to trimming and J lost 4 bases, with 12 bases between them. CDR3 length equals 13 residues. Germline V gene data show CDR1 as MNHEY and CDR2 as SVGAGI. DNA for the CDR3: TGTGCCAGCAGCCCCCCGGGGTTCACTGAAGCTTTCTTT. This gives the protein CASSPPGFTEAFF.

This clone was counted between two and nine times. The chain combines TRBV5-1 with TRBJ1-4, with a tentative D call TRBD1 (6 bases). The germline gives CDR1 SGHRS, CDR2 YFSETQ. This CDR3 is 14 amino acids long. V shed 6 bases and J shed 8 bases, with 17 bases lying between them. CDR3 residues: CASTLKGGSEKLFF. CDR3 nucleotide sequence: TGCGCCAGCACGTTGAAAGGGGGAAGCGAAAAACTGTTTTTT.

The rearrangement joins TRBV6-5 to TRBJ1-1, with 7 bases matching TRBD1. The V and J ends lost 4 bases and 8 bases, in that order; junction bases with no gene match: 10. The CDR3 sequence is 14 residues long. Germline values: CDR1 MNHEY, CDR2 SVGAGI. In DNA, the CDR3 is TGTGCCAGCAGTTTACTCAGGGGGGCTGCCGAAGCTTTCTTT. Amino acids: CASSLLRGAAEAFF.

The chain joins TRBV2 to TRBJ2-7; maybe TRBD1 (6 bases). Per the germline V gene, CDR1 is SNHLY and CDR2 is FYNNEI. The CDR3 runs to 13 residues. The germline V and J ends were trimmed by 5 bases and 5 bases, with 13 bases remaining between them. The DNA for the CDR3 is TGTGCCAGCAGTAAGCCAGGGGAGCACGAGCAGTACTTC. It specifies CASSKPGEHEQYF. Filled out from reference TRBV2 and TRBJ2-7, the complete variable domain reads EPEVTQTPSHQVTQMGQEVILRCVPISNHLYFYWYRQILGQKVEFLVSFYNNEISEKSEIFDDQFSVERPDGSNFTLKIRSTKLEDSAMYFCASSKPGEHEQYFGPGTRLTVT.

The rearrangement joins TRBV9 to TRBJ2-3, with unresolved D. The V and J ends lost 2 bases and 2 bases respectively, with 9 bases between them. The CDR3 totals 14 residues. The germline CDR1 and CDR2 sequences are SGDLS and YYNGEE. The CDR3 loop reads CASSVGTTTDTQYF. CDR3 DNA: TGTGCCAGCAGCGTGGGCACCACCACAGATACGCAGTATTTT.

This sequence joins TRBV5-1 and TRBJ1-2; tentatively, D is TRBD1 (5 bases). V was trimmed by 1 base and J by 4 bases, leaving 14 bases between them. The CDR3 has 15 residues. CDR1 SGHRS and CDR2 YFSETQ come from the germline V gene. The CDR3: CASSLSRERIYGYTF. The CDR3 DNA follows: TGCGCCAGCAGCTTGTCCAGGGAAAGGATCTATGGCTACACCTTC. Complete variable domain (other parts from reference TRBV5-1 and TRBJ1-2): KAGVTQTPRYLIKTRGQQVTLSCSPISGHRSVSWYQQTPGQGLQFLFEYFSETQRNKGNFPGRFSGRQFSNSRSEMNVSTLELGDSALYLCASSLSRERIYGYTFGSGTRLTVV.

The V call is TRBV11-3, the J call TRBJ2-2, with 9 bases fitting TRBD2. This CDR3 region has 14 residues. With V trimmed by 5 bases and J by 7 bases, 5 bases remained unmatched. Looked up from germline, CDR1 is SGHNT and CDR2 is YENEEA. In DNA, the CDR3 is TGTGCCAGCAGCAGACTAGCGGTGGGCGGGGAGCTGTTTTTT. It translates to CASSRLAVGGELFF.